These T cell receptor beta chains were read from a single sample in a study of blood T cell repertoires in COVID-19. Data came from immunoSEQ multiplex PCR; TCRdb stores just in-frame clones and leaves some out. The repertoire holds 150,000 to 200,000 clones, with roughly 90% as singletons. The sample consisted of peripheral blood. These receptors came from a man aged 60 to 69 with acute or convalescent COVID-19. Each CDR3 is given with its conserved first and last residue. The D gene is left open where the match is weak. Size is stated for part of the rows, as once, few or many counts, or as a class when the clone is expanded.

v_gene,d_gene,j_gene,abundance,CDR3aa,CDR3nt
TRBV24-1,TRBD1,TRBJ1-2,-,CATSDLGTGSGYTF,TGTGCCACCAGTGACTTAGGGACAGGGTCTGGCTACACCTTC
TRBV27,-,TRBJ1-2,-,CASSLTGTGVWGYTF,TGTGCCAGCAGTTTAACTGGCACGGGGGTATGGGGCTACACCTTC
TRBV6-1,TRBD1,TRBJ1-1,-,CASSLLRGTEAFF,TGTGCCAGCAGCCTACTCAGGGGGACTGAAGCTTTCTTT
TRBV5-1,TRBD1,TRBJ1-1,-,CASSLAGQGGGNTEAFF,TGCGCCAGCAGCTTGGCCGGACAGGGGGGCGGGAACACTGAAGCTTTCTTT
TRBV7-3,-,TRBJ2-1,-,CASSELGTYNEQFF,TGTGCCAGCAGCGAACTCGGGACTTACAATGAGCAGTTCTTC
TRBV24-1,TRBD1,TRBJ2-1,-,CATSETGTGTNEQFF,TGTGCCACCAGTGAGACCGGGACAGGGACCAATGAGCAGTTCTTC
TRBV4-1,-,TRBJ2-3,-,CASSQDYQVLAGGSDTQYF,TGCGCCAGCAGCCAAGATTATCAGGTGTTAGCAGGAGGGTCAGATACGCAGTATTTT
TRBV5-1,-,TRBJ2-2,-,CASSLGTVNTGELFF,TGCGCCAGCAGCTTAGGCACAGTTAACACCGGGGAGCTGTTTTTT
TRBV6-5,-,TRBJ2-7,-,CASTIVGGNYEQYF,TGTGCCAGCACCATAGTGGGGGGAAACTACGAGCAGTACTTC
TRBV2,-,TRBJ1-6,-,CASRYRDNNSPLHF,TGTGCCAGCAGATACCGGGACAACAATTCACCCCTCCACTTT
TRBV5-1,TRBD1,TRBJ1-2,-,CASSGGTGEGYGYTF,TGCGCCAGCAGCGGAGGGACAGGGGAGGGCTATGGCTACACCTTC
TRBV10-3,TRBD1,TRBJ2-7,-,CAAGQGLLEQYF,TGTGCCGCCGGACAGGGTCTACTCGAGCAGTACTTC
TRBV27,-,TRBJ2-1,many,CASSLDLGGLTDEQFF,TGTGCCAGCAGTTTAGATCTGGGGGGGCTTACGGATGAGCAGTTCTTC
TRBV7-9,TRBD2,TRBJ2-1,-,CASSQSTAGKWDEQFF,TGTGCCAGCAGCCAGTCGACAGCGGGGAAATGGGATGAGCAGTTCTTC
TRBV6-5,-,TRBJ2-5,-,CASSYSAGASETQYF,TGTGCCAGCAGTTACTCGGCGGGGGCGAGTGAGACCCAGTACTTC
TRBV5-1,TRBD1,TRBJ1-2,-,CASSLDRFNYGYTF,TGCGCCAGCAGCCTGGACAGGTTTAACTATGGCTACACCTTC
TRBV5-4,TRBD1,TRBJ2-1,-,CASSNPAGTGIHNEQFF,TGTGCCAGCAGCAACCCCGCCGGGACAGGTATACACAATGAGCAGTTCTTC
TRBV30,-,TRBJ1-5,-,CAWSVGAFSNQPQHF,TGTGCCTGGAGTGTGGGAGCCTTCAGCAATCAGCCCCAGCATTTT
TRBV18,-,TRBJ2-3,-,CASSPRTATSTDTQYF,TGTGCCAGCTCACCCAGGACTGCAACTAGCACAGATACGCAGTATTTT
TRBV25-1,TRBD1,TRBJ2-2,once,CASSESGQGATGELFF,TGTGCCAGCAGTGAATCCGGACAGGGGGCCACCGGGGAGCTGTTTTTT
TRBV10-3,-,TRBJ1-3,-,CAIGQGGNTIYF,TGTGCCATCGGCCAGGGCGGAAACACCATATATTTT
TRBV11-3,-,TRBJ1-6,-,CASSPATGPNSPLHF,TGTGCCAGCAGCCCGGCGACAGGACCTAATTCACCCCTCCACTTT
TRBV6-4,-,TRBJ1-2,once,CASSDGDTYGYTF,TGTGCCAGCAGTGACGGGGACACCTATGGCTACACCTTC
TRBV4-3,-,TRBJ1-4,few,CASSQGSHNEKLFF,TGCGCCAGCAGCCAAGGCAGTCATAATGAAAAACTGTTTTTT
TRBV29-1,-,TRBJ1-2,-,CSVERTRKSGYTF,TGCAGCGTTGAAAGGACAAGGAAGTCTGGCTACACCTTC
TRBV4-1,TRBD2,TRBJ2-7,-,CASSPQTSGRVPYEQYF,TGCGCCAGCAGCCCCCAGACTAGCGGGAGGGTGCCCTACGAGCAGTACTTC
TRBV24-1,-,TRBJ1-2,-,CATSDRVNYGYTF,TGTGCCACCAGTGACAGGGTAAACTATGGCTACACCTTC
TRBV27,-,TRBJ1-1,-,CASSLRGGGAFF,TGTGCCAGCAGTCTAAGAGGCGGTGGAGCTTTCTTT
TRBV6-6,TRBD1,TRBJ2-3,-,CASSTSGQGNTDTQYF,TGTGCCAGCAGTACCTCCGGACAGGGAAACACAGATACGCAGTATTTT
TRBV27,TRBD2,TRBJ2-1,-,CASTRDYLVEQFF,TGTGCCAGTACCCGGGACTATTTGGTTGAGCAGTTCTTC
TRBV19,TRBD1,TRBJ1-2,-,CASSWGTGKYGYTF,TGTGCCAGTAGTTGGGGGACAGGGAAATATGGCTACACCTTC
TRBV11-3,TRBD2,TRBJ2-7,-,CASSLGLAGSYEQYF,TGTGCCAGCAGCCTAGGACTAGCGGGGTCCTACGAGCAGTACTTC
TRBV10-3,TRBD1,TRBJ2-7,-,CAIRDRQGAGEQYF,TGTGCCATCAGAGATAGACAGGGGGCAGGTGAGCAGTACTTC
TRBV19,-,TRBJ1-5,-,CATTDPGQNQPQHF,TGTGCCACCACAGACCCCGGACAGAATCAGCCCCAGCATTTT
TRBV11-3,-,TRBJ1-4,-,CASSRSPNEKLFF,TGTGCCAGCAGCCGTTCTCCTAATGAAAAACTGTTTTTT